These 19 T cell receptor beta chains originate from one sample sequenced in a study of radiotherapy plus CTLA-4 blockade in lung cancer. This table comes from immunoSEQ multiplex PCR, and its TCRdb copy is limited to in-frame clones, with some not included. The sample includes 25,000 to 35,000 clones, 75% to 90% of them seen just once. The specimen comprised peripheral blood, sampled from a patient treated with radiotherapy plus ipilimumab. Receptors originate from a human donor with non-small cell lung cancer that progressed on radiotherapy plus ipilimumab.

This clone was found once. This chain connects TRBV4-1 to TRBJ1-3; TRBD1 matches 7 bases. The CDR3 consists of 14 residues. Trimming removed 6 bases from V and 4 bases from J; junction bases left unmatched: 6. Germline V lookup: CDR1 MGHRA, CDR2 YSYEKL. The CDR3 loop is CASRRGTAGNTIYF. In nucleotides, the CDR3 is TGCGCCAGCAGACGCGGGACAGCAGGAAACACCATATATTTT.

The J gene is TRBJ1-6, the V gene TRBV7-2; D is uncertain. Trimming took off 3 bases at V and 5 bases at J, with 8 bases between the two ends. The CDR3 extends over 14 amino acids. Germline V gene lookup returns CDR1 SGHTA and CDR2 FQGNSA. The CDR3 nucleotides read TGTGCCAGCAGCTTTTGGCAGGATAATTCACCCCTCCACTTT. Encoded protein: CASSFWQDNSPLHF. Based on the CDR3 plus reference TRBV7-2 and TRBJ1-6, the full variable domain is GAGVSQSPSNKVTEKGKDVELRCDPISGHTALYWYRQSLGQGLEFLIYFQGNSAPDKSGLPSDRFSAERTGGSVSTLTIQRTQQEDSAVYLCASSFWQDNSPLHFGNGTRLTVT.

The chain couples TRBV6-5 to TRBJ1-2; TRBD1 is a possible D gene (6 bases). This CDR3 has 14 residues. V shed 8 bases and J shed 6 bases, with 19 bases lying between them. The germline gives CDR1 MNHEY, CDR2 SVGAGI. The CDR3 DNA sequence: TGTGCCAGCGGGGGGGGGCTTGTGCGGGATGGCTACACCTTC. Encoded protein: CASGGGLVRDGYTF.

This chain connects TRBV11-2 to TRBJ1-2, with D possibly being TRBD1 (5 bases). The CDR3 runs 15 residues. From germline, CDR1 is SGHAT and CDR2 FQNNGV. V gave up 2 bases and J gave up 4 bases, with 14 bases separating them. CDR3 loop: CASSLFGQRFYGYTF. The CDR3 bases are TGTGCCAGCAGCTTATTTGGACAAAGATTCTATGGCTACACCTTC.

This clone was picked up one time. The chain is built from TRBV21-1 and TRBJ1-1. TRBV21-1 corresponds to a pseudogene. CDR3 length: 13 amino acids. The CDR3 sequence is CASSNLENTEAFF. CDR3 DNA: TGTGCCAGCAGCAACTTAGAGAACACTGAAGCTTTCTTT.

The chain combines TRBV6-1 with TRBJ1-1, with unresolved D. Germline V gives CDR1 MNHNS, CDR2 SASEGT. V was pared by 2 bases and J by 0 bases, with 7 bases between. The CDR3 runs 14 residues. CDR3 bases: TGTGCCAGCAGTGAACCCGGGGTGAACACTGAAGCTTTCTTT. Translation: CASSEPGVNTEAFF.

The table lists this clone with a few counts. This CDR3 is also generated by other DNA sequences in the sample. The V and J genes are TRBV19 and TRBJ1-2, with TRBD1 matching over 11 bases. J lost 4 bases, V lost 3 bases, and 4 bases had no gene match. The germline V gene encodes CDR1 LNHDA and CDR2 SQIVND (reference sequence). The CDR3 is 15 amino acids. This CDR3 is CASSIAGTGGYGYTF. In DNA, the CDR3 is TGTGCCAGTAGTATCGCCGGGACAGGGGGCTATGGCTACACCTTC.

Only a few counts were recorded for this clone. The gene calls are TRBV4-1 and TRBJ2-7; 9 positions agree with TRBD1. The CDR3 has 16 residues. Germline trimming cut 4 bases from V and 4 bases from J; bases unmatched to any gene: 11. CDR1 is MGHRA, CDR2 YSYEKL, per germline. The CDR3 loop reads CASSLTPGQGTYEQYF. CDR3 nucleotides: TGCGCCAGCAGCCTGACGCCGGGACAGGGCACTTACGAGCAGTACTTC.

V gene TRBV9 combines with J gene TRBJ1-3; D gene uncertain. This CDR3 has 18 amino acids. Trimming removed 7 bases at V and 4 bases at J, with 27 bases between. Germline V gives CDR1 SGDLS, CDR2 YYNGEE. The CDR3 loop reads CASHTYGERQATGNTIYF. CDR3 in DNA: TGTGCCAGCCACACCTACGGGGAACGGCAGGCCACCGGAAACACCATATATTTT.

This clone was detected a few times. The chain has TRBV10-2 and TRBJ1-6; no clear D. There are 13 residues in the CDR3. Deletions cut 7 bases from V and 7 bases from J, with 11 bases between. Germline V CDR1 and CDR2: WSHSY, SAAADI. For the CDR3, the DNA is TGCGCCAGCACGGGTCGCCTGAATTCACCCCTCCACTTT. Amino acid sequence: CASTGRLNSPLHF.

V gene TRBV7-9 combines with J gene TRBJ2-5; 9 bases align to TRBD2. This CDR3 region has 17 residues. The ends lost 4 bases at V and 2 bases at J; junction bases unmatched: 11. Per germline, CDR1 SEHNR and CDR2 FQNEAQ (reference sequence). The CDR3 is CASSSYGLAGPQETQYF. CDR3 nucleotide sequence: TGTGCCAGCAGCTCCTACGGGCTAGCGGGGCCACAAGAGACCCAGTACTTC.

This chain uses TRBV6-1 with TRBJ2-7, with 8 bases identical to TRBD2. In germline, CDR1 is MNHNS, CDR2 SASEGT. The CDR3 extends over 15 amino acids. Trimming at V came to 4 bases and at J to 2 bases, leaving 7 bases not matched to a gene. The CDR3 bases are TGTGCCAGCAGTGCGGCCGGGACTAGTACCTACGAGCAGTACTTC. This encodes CASSAAGTSTYEQYF.

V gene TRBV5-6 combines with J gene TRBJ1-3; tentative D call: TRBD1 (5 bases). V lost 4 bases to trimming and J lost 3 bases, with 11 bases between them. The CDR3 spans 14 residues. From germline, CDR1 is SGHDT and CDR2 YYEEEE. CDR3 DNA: TGTGCCAGCAGCCCTCCAGGGAATGGAAACACCATATATTTT. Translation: CASSPPGNGNTIYF.

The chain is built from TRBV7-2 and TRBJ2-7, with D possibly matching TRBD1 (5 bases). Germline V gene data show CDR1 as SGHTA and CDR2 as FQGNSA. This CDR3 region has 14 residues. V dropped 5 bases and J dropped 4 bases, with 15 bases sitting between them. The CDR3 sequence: CASSPRVPSYEQYF. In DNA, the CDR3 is TGTGCCAGCAGCCCCAGGGTGCCGTCTTACGAGCAGTACTTC.

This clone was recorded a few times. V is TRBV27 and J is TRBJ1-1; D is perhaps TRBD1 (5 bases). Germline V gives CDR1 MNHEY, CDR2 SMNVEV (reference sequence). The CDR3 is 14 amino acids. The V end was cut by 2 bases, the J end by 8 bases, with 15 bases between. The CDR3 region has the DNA TGTGCCAGCAGTTTAAGGTCTCTGGGGGGAGAAGCTTTCTTT. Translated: CASSLRSLGGEAFF.

CDR3 DNA: TGTGCCAGCAGCTTGAACTCCCGGCTAATGGCGGGGGGGCAGGCCGGGGAGCTGTTTTTT. This encodes CASSLNSRLMAGGQAGELFF. The chain has TRBV5-4 and TRBJ2-2, with 9 bases identical to TRBD2. CDR1 SGHNT and CDR2 YYREEE come from the germline V gene (reference sequence). With 1 base clipped from V and 6 bases from J, the junction kept 19 bases outside the gene matches. The CDR3 extends over 20 amino acids.

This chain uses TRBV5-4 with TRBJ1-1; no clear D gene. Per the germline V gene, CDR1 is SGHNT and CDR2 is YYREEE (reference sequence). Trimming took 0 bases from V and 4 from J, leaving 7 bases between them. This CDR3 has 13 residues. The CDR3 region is CASSLVTSTEAFF. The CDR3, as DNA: TGTGCCAGCAGCTTGGTTACAAGCACTGAAGCTTTCTTT.

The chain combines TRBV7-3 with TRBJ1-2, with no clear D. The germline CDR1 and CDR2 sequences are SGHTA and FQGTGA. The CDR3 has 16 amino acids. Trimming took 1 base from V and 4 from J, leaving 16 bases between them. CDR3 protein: CASSLNPQSIRYGYTF. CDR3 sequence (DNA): TGTGCCAGCAGCTTAAACCCACAGAGCATCCGCTATGGCTACACCTTC.

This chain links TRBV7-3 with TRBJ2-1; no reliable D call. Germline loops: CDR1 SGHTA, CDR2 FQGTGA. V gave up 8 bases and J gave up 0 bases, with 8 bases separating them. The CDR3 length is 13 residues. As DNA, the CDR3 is TGTGCCAGCTCACCCGGCTCCTACAATGAGCAGTTCTTC. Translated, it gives CASSPGSYNEQFF.